The next 2 T cell receptor beta chains were all read from a single sample in a study of multiple sclerosis patients with progressive multifocal leukoencephalopathy. Produced via immunoSEQ multiplex PCR; TCRdb's table is partial and in-frame only. The sample lists tens of thousands of clones, nearly 90% occurring once. Time point defined: 12 to 13 months of natalizumab therapy. Sequences were derived from PBMCs, sampled from a patient treated with natalizumab. The receptors here all came from a human donor with multiple sclerosis.

The V call is TRBV29-1, the J call TRBJ1-1; D perhaps matches TRBD1 (5 bases). Germline CDR1 SQVTM, CDR2 ANQGSEA. Trimming pared 6 bases from V and 0 bases from J, leaving 11 bases between. This CDR3 has 13 residues. CDR3 coding DNA: TGCAGCGTCTTGGGACGATTGAACACTGAAGCTTTCTTT. Protein product: CSVLGRLNTEAFF.

This clone was recorded once. This chain joins TRBV6-6 and TRBJ1-3; D gene unclear. Germline V gene lookup returns CDR1 MNHNY and CDR2 SVGAGI (reference sequence). CDR3 length equals 14 residues. The V and J ends lost 5 bases and 4 bases respectively, with 12 bases between them. The CDR3 DNA follows: TGTGCCAGCAGTACCACCTCGGGGGGAAACACCATATATTTT. Its translation: CASSTTSGGNTIYF.